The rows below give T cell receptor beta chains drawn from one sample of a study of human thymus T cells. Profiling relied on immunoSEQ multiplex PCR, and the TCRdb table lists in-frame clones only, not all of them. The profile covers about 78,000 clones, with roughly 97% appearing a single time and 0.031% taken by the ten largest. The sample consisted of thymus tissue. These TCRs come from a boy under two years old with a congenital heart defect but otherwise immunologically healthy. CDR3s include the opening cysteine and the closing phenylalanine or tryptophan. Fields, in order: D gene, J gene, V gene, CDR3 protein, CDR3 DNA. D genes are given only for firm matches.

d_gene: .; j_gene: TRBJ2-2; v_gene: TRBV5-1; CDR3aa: CASSSGGPHLNTGELFF; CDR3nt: TGCGCCAGCAGCTCAGGGGGGCCCCACTTGAACACCGGGGAGCTGTTTTTT
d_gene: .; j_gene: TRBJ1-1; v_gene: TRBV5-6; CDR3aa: CASSRDPPSNTEAFF; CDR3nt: TGTGCCAGCAGCCGGGACCCCCCCTCTAACACTGAAGCTTTCTTT
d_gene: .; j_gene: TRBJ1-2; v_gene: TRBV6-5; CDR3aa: CASSPASGRYTF; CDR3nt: TGTGCCAGCAGCCCAGCCTCCGGGCGCTACACCTTC
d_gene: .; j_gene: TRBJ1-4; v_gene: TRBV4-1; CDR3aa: CASSLAPAANEKLFF; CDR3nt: TGCGCCAGCAGCTTGGCCCCTGCGGCTAATGAAAAACTGTTTTTT
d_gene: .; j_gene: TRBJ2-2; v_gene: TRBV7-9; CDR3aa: CASSLGGQANTGELFF; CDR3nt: TGTGCCAGCAGCTTAGGAGGGCAGGCTAACACCGGGGAGCTGTTTTTT
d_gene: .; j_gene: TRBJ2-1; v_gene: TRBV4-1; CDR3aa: CASSQGPLLYNEQFF; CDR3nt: TGCGCCAGCAGCCAAGGGCCACTCCTTTACAATGAGCAGTTCTTC
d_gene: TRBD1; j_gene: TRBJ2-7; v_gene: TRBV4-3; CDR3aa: CASSQDRWGQGALEQYF; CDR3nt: TGCGCCAGCAGCCAAGATCGCTGGGGACAGGGGGCTTTAGAGCAGTACTTC
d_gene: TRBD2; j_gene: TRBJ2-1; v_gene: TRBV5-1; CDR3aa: CASSLTRGREGLFNEQFF; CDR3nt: TGCGCCAGCAGCTTGACAAGAGGGCGGGAGGGCCTGTTCAATGAGCAGTTCTTC
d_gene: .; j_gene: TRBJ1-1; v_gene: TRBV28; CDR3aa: CASSFSGTANTEAFF; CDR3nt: TGTGCCAGCAGTTTTAGTGGGACGGCGAACACTGAAGCTTTCTTT
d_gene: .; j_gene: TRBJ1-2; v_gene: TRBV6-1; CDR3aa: CASTGYGYTF; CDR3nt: TGTGCCAGCACGGGGTATGGCTACACCTTC
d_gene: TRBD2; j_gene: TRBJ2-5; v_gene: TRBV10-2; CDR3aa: CASPYPGLAGGHTQYF; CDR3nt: TGCGCCAGCCCCTATCCGGGACTAGCGGGAGGCCATACCCAGTACTTC